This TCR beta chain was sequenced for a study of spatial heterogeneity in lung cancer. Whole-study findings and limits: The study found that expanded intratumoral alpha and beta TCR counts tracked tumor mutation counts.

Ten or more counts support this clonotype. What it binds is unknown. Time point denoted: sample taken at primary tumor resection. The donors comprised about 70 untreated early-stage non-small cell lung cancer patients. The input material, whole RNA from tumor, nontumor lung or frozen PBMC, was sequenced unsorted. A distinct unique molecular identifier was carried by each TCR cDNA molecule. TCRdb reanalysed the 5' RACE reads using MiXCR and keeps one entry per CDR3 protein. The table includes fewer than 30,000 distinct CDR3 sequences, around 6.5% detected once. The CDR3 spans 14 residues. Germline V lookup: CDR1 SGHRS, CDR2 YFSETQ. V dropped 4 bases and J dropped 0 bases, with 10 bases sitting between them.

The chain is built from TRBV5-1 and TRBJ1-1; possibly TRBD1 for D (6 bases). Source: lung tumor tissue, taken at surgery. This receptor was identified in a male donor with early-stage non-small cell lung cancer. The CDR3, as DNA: TGCGCCAGCAGCCAGGGACATTTGAACACTGAAGCTTTCTTT. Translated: CASSQGHLNTEAFF.